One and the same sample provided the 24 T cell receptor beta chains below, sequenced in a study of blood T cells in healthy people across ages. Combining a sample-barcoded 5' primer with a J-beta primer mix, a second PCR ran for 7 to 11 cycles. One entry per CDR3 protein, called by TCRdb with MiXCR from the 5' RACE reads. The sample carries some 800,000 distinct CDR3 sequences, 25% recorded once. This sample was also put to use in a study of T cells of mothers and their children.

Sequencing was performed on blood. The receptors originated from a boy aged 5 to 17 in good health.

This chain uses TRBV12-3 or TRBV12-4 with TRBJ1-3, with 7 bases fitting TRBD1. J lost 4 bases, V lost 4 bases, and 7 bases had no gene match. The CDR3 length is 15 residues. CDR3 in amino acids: CASSSSTGHGNTIYF. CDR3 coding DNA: TGTGCCAGCAGTTCCTCGACAGGGCACGGAAACACCATATATTTT.

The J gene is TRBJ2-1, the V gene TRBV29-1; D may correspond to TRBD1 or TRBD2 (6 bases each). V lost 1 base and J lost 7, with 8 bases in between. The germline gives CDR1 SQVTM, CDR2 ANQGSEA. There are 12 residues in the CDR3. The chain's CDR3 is CSVEVGGNEQFF. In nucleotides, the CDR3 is TGCAGCGTTGAAGTAGGGGGGAATGAGCAGTTCTTC.

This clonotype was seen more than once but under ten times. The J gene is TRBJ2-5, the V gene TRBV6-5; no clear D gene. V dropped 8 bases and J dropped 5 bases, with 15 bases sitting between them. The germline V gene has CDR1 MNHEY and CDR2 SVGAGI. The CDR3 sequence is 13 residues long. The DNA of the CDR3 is TGTGCCAGCCGTAAAGGGTTCCGCGAGACCCAGTACTTC. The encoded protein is CASRKGFRETQYF.

CDR3 sequence (DNA): TGTGCCAGCAGCTGGCTAGGGGGGGCCAACGTCCTGACTTTC. This codes for CASSWLGGANVLTF. This chain links TRBV7-2 with TRBJ2-6; unclear D gene. Germline V gives CDR1 SGHTA, CDR2 FQGNSA. The CDR3 totals 14 residues. Between the trimmed V and J ends, which lost 4 bases and 4 bases, there was a span of 8 bases.

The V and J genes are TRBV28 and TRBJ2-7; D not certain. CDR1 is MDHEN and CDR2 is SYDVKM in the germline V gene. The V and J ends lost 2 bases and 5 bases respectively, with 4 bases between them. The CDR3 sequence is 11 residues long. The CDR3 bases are TGTGCCAGCAGTTTAACAAACGAGCAGTACTTC. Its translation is CASSLTNEQYF.

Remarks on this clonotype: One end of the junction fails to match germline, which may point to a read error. CDR3 in DNA: TGTGCCGGCAGTCAAAACAGGGGCACTGAAGCTTTCTTT. Its translation is CAGSQNRGTEAFF. The chain couples TRBV6-1 to TRBJ1-1; 7 bases agree with TRBD1. This CDR3 contains 13 residues. Per germline, CDR1 MNHNS and CDR2 SASEGT.

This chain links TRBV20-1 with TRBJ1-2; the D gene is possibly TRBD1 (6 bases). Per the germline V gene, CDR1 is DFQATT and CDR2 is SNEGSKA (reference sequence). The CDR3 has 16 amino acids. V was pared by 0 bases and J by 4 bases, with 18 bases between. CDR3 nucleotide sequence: TGCAGTGCTAGAGATCTTTCGAGGGGGGCATTCTATGGCTACACCTTC. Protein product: CSARDLSRGAFYGYTF.

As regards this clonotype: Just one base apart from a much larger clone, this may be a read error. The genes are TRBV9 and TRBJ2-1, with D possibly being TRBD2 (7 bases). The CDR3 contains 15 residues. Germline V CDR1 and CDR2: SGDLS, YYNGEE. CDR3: CASSESRGGNNEQSF. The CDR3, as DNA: TGTGCCAGCAGCGAAAGTAGGGGGGGGAACAATGAGCAGTCCTTC. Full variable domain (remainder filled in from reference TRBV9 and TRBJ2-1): DSGVTQTPKHLITATGQRVTLRCSPRSGDLSVYWYQQSLDQGLQFLIQYYNGEERAKGNILERFSAQQFPDLHSELNLSSLELGDSALYFCASSESRGGNNEQSFGPGTRLTVL.

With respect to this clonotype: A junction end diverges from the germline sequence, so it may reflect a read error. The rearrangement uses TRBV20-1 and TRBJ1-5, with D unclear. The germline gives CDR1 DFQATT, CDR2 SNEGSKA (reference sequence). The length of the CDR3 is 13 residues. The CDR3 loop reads CGASYKSNQPQHF. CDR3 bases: TGCGGTGCTTCTTACAAAAGCAATCAGCCCCAGCATTTT.

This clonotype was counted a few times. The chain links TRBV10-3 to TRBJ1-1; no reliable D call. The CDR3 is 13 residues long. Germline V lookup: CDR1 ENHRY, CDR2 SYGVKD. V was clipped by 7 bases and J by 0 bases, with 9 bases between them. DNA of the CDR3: TGTGCCATCATGCGGGATCTGAACACTGAAGCTTTCTTT. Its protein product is CAIMRDLNTEAFF.

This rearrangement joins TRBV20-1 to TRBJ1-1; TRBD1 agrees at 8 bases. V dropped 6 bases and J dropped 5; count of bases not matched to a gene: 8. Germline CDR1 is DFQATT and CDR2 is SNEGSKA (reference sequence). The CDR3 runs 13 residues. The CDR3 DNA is TGCAGTGCAAAAGACAGGGGTGTGACTGAAGCTTTCTTT. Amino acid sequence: CSAKDRGVTEAFF.

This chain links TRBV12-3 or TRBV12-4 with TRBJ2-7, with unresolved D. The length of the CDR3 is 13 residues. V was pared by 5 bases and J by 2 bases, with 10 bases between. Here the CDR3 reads CASSPTDTYEQYF. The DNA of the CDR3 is TGTGCCAGCAGTCCGACGGATACCTACGAGCAGTACTTC.

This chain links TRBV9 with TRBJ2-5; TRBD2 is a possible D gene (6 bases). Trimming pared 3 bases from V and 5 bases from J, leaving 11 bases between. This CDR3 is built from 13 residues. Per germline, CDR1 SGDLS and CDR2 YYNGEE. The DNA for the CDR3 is TGTGCCAGCAGCGGGGGGAGCGGGGAGACCCAGTACTTC. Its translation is CASSGGSGETQYF.

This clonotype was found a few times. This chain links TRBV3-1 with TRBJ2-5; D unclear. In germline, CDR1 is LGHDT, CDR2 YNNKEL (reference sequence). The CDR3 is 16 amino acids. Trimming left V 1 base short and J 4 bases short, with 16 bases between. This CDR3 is CASSQGVNDGIETQYF. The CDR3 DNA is TGTGCCAGCAGCCAAGGGGTAAACGATGGGATAGAGACCCAGTACTTC.

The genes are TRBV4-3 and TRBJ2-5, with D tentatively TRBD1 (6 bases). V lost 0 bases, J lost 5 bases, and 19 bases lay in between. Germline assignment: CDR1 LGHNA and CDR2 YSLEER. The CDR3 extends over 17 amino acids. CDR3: CASSQDLWVGAGETQYF. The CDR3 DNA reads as TGCGCCAGCAGCCAAGACCTTTGGGTGGGGGCGGGTGAGACCCAGTACTTC.

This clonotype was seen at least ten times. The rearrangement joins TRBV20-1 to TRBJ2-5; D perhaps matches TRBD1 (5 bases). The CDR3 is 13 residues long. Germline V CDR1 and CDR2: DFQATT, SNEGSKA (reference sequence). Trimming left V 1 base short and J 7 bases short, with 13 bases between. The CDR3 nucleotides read TGCAGTGCTAGAGTACAGGCCTCGGGGACCCAGTACTTC. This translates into CSARVQASGTQYF.

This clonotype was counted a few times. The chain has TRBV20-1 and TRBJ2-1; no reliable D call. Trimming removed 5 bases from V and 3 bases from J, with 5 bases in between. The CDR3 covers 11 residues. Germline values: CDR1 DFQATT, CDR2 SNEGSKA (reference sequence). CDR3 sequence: CSAVYYNEQFF. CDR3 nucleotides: TGCAGTGCTGTATACTACAATGAGCAGTTCTTC.

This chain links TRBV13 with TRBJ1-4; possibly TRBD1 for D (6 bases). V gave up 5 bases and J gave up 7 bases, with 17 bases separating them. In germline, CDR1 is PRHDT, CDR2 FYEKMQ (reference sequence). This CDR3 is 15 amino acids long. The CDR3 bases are TGTGCCAGCAGCCCCGCCCGGGCCAGGGGTGAAAAACTGTTTTTT. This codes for CASSPARARGEKLFF.

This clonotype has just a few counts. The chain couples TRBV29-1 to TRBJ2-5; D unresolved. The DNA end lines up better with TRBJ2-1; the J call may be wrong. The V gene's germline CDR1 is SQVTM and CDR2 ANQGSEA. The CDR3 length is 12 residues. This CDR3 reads CSVEGDYKEQFF. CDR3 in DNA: TGCAGCGTTGAAGGGGATTATAAAGAGCAGTTCTTC.

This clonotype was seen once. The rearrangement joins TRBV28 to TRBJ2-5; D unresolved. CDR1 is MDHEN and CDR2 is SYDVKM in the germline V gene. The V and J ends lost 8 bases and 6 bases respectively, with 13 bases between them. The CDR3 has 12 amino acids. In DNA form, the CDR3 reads TGTGCCAGCCCGGACCATAAAAAGACCCAGTACTTC. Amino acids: CASPDHKKTQYF.

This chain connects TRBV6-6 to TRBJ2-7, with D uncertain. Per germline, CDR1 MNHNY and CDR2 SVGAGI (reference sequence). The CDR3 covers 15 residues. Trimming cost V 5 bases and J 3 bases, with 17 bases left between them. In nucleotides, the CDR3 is TGTGCCAGCAGTCCCCGGCGTACCAAGGGCTACGAGCAGTACTTC. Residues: CASSPRRTKGYEQYF.

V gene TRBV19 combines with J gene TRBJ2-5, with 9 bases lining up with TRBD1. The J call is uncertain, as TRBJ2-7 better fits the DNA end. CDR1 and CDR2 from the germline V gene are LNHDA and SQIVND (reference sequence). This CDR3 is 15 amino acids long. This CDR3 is CASSPLTGGPYEQYF. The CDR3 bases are TGTGCCAGTAGTCCCCTGACAGGGGGACCCTACGAGCAGTACTTC.

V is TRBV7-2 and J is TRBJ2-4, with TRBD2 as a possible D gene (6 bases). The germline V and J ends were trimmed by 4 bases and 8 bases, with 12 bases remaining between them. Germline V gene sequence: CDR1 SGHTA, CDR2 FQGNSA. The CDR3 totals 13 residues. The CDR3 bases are TGTGCCAGCAGCTCCTACTTAGCGGACATTCAGTACTTC. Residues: CASSSYLADIQYF.

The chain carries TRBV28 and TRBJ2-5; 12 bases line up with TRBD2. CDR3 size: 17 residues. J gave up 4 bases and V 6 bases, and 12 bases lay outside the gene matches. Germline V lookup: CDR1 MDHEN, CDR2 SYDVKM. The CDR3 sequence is CASSLATSGSSGETQYF. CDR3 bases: TGTGCCAGCAGCCTCGCGACTAGCGGGAGTTCAGGAGAGACCCAGTACTTC.